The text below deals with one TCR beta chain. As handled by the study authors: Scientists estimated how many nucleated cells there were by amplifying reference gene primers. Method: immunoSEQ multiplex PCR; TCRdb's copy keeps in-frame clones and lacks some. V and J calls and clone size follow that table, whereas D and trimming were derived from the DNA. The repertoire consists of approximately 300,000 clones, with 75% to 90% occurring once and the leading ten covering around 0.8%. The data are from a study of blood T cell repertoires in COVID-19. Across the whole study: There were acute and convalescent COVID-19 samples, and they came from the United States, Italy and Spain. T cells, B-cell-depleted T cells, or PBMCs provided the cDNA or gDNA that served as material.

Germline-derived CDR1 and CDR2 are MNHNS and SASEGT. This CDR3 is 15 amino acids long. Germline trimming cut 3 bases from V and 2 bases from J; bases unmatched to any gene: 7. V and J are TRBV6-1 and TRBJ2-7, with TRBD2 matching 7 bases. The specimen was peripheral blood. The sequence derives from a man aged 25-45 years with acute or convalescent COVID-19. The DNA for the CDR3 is TGTGCCAGCAGTGAGTGGCGGGGGAGCCCCTACGAGCAGTACTTC. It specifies CASSEWRGSPYEQYF.